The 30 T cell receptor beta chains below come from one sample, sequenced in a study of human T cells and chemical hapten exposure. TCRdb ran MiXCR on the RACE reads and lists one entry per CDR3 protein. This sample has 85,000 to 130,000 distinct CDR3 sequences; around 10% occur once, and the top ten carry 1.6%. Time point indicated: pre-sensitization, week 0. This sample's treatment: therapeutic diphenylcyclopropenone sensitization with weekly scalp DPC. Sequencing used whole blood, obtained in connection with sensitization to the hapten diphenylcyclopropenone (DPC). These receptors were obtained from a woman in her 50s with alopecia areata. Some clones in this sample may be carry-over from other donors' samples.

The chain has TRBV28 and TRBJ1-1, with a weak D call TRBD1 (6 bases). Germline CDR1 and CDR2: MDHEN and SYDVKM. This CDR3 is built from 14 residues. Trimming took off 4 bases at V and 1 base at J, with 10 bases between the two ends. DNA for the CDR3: TGTGCCAGCAGTTCCCAGGGGTGGAACACTGAAGCTTTCTTT. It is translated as CASSSQGWNTEAFF.

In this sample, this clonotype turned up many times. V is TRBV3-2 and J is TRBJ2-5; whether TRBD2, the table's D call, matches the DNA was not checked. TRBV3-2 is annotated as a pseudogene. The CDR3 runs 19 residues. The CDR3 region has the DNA TGTGCCAGCAGCCAACTAGGTGGACCCCTGCGGACTAGCGCCGAGACCCAGTACTTC. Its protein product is CASSQLGGPLRTSAETQYF.

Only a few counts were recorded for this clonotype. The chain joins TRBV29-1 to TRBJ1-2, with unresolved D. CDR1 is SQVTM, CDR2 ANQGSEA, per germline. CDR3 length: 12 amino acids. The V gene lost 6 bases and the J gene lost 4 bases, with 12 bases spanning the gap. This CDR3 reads CSVLIQSYGYTF. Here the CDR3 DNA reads TGCAGCGTCCTGATCCAATCCTATGGCTACACCTTC.

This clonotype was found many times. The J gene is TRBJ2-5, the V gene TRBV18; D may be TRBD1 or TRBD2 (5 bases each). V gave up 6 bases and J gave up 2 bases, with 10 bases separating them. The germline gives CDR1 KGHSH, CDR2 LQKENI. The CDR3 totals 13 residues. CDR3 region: CASSPGRQETQYF. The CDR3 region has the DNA TGTGCCAGCTCTCCGGGGCGACAAGAGACCCAGTACTTC.

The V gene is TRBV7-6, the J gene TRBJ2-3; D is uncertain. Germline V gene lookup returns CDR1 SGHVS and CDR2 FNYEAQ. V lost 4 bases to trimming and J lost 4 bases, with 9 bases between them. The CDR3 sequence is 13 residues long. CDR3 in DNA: TGTGCCAGCAGCTCAGTCCGGGCAGATACGCAGTATTTT. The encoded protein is CASSSVRADTQYF. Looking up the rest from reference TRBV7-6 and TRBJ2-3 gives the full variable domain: GAGVSQSPRYKVTKRGQDVALRCDPISGHVSLYWYRQALGQGPEFLTYFNYEAQQDKSGLPNDRFSAERPEGSISTLTIQRTEQRDSAMYRCASSSVRADTQYFGPGTRLTVL.

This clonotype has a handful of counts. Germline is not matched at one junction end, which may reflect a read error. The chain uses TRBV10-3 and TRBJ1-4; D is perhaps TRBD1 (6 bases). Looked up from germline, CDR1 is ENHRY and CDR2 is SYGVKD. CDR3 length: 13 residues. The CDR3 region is CAMSAGEGEKLFF. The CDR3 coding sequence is TGTGCCATGAGTGCAGGGGAGGGTGAAAAACTGTTTTTT.

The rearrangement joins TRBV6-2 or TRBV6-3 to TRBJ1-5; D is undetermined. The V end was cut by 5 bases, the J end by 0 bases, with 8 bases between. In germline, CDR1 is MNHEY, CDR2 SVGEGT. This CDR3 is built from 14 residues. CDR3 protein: CASSRGSSNQPQHF. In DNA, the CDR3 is TGTGCCAGCAGTAGAGGCAGTAGCAATCAGCCCCAGCATTTT.

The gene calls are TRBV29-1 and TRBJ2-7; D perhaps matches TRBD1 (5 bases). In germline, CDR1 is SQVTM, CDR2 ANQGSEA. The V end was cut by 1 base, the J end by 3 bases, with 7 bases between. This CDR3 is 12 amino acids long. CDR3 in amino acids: CSVEGQGYEQYF. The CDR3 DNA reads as TGCAGCGTTGAAGGCCAGGGCTACGAGCAGTACTTC.

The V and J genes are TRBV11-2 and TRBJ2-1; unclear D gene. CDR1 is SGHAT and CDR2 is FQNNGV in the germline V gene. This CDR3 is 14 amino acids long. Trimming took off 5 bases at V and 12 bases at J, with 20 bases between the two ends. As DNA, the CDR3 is TGTGCCAGCAGCCCGCCTTCTTCTGGCCAGCTGCAGTTCTTC. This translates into CASSPPSSGQLQFF. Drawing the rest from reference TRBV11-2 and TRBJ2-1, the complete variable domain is EAGVAQSPRYKIIEKRQSVAFWCNPISGHATLYWYQQILGQGPKLLIQFQNNGVVDDSQLPKDRFSAERLKGVDSTLKIQPAKLEDSAVYLCASSPPSSGQLQFFGPGTRLTVL.

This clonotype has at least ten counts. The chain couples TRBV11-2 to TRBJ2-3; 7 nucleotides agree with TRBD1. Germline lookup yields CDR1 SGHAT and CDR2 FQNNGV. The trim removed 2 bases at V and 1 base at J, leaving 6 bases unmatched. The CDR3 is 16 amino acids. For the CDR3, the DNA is TGTGCCAGCAGCTTATTCCCGGGACAGCGCACAGATACGCAGTATTTT. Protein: CASSLFPGQRTDTQYF.

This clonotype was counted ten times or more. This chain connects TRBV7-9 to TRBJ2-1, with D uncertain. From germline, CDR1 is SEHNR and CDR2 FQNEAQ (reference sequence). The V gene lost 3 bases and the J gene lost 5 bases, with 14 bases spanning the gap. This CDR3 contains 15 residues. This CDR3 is CASSFVRNRDNEQFF. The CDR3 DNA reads TGTGCCAGCAGCTTCGTCCGGAACCGAGACAATGAGCAGTTCTTC.

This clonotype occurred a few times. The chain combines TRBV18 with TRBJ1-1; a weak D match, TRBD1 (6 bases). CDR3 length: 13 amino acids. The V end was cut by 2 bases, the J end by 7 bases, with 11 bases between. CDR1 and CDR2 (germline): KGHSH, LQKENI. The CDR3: CASSPYGGHEAFF. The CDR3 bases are TGTGCCAGCTCACCATACGGGGGGCATGAAGCTTTCTTT.

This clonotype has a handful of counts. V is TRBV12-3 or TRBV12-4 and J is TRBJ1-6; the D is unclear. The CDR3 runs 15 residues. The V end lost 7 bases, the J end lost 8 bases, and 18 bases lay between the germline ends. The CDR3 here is CASTLGSQTDSPLHF. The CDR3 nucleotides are TGTGCCAGCACCCTAGGGTCTCAGACTGATTCACCCCTCCACTTT.

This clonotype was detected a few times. The CDR3 sequence is CSARGDTEAFF. Written as DNA, the CDR3 is TGCAGTGCTAGAGGAGACACTGAAGCTTTCTTT. The chain joins TRBV20-1 to TRBJ1-1, with D hard to call. V was clipped by 1 base and J by 3 bases, with 3 bases between them. This CDR3 is 11 amino acids long. The V gene's germline CDR1 is DFQATT and CDR2 SNEGSKA (reference sequence).

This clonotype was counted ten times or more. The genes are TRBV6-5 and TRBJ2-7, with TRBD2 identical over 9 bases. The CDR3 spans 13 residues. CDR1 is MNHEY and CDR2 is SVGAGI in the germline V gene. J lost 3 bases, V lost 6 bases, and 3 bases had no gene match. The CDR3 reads CASRETSGYEQYF. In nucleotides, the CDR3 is TGTGCCAGCAGGGAGACTAGCGGCTACGAGCAGTACTTC.

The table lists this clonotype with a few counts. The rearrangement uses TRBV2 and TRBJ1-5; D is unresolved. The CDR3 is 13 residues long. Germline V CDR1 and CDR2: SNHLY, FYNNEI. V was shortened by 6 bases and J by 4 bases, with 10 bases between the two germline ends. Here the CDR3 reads CASRDRRNQPQHF. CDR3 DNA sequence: TGTGCCAGCAGGGACCGCCGGAATCAGCCCCAGCATTTT.

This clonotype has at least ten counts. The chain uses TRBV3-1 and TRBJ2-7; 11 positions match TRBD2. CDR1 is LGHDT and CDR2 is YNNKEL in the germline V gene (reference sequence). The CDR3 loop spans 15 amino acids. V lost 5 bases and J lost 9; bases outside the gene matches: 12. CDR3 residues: CASSFTSGSTRGQYF. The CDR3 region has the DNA TGTGCCAGCAGCTTCACTAGCGGGAGTACTCGGGGGCAGTACTTC.

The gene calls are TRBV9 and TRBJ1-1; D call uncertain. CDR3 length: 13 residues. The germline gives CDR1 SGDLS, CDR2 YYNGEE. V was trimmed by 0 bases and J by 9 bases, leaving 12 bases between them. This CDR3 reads CASSVERQDKAFF. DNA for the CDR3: TGTGCCAGCAGCGTAGAGCGGCAGGATAAAGCTTTCTTT.

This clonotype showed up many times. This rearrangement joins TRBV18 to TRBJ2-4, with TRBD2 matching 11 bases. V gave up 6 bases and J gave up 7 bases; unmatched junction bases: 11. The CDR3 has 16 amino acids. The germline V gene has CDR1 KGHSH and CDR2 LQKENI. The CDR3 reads CASSRAGTSGDNIQYF. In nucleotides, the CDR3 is TGTGCCAGCTCCCGCGCGGGGACTAGCGGAGATAACATTCAGTACTTC.

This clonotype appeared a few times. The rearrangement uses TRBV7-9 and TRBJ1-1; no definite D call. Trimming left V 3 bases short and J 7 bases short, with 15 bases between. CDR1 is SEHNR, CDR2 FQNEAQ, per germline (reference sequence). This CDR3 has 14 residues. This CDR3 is CASSLEVGRIEAFF. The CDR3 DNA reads TGTGCCAGCAGCTTGGAGGTTGGACGGATTGAAGCTTTCTTT.

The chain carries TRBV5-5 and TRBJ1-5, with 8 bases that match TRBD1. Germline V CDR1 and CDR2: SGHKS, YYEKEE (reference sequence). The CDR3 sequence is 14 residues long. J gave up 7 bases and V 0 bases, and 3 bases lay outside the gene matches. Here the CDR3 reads CASSLAGGMQPQHF. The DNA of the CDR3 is TGTGCCAGCAGCTTGGCAGGGGGCATGCAGCCCCAGCATTTT.

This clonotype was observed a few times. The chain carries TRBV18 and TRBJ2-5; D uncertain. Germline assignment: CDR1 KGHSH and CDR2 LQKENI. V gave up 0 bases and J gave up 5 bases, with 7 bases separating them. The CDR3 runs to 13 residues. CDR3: CASSPPGKETQYF. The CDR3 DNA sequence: TGTGCCAGCTCACCACCAGGGAAGGAGACCCAGTACTTC.

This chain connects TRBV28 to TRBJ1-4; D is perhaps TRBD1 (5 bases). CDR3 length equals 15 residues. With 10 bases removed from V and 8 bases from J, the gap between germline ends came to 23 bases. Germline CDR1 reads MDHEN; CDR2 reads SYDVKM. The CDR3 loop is CAIFLREAGYEKLFF. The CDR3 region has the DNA TGTGCCATCTTCCTCCGGGAGGCAGGGTACGAAAAACTGTTTTTT.

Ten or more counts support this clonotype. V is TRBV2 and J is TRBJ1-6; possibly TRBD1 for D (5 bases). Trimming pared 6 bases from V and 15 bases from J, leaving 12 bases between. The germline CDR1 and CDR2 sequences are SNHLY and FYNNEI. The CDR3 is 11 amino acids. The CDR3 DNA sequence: TGTGCCAGCAGCCCCGGGACTCTCCTCCACTTT. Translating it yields CASSPGTLLHF.

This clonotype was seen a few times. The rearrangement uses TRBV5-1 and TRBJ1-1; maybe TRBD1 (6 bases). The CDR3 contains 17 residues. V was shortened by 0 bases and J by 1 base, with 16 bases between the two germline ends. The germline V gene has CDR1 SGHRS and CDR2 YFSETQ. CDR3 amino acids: CASSLALGAGANTEAFF. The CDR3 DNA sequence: TGCGCCAGCAGCTTGGCCCTAGGGGCAGGGGCGAACACTGAAGCTTTCTTT.

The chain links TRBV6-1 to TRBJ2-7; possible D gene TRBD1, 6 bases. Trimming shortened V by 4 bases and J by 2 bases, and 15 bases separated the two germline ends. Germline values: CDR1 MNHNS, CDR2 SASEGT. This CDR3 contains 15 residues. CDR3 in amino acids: CASSGPGTGTYEQYF. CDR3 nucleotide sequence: TGTGCCAGCAGTGGACCCGGCACAGGGACCTACGAGCAGTACTTC.

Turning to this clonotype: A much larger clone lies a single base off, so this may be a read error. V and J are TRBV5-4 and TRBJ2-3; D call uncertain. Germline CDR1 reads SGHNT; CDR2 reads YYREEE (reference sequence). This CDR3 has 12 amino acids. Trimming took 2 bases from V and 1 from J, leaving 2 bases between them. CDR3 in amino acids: CASSFRTDTQYF. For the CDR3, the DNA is TGTGCCAGCAGCTTCCGCACAGATACGCAGTATTTT.

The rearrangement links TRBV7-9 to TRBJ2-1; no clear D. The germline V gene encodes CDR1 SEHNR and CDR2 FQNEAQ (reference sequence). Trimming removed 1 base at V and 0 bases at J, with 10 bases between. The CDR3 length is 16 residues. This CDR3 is CASSLERVSSYNEQFF. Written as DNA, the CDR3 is TGTGCCAGCAGCTTAGAAAGGGTGAGCTCCTACAATGAGCAGTTCTTC.

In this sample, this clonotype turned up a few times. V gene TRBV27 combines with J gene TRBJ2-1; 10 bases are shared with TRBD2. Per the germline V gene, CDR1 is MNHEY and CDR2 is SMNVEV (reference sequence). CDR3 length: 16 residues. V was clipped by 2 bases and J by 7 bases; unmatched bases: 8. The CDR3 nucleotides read TGTGCCAGCAGTTTAAGGGCTAGCGGGAGTAGGAATGAGCAGTTCTTC. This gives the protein CASSLRASGSRNEQFF.

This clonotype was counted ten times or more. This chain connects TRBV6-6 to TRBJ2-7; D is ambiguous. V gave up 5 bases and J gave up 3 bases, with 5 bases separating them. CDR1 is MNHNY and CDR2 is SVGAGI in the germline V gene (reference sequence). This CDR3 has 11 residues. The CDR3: CASSIDYEQYF. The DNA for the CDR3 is TGTGCCAGCAGTATAGACTACGAGCAGTACTTC.